A selection of T cell receptor beta chains follows, all from one sample in a study of blood T cell repertoires in COVID-19. Profiling relied on immunoSEQ multiplex PCR, and the TCRdb table lists in-frame clones only, not all of them. The sample carries about 34,000 clones, 70% to 90% recorded once. Sequenced material: peripheral blood. These receptors all stem from a man in his sixties or seventies with active COVID-19. CDR3s include the opening cysteine and the closing phenylalanine or tryptophan. A D gene is named only where the DNA matches it firmly. Size is stated for part of the rows, as once, few or many counts, or as a class when the clone is expanded.

v_gene	j_gene	abundance	d_gene	CDR3aa	CDR3nt
TRBV18	TRBJ2-2	few	TRBD2	CASSPRRLAGEYTGELFF	TGTGCCAGCTCACCGCGAAGACTAGCGGGAGAATATACCGGGGAGCTGTTTTTT
TRBV9	TRBJ2-1	.	TRBD2	CASSTHPGLADNEQFF	TGTGCCAGCAGCACCCACCCGGGACTAGCGGACAATGAGCAGTTCTTC
TRBV19	TRBJ1-1	.	.	CASSTLTVNTEAFF	TGTGCCAGTAGTACCCTGACAGTTAACACTGAAGCTTTCTTT
TRBV7-2	TRBJ2-3	.	.	CASSLAGGRTDTQYF	TGTGCCAGCAGCTTAGCTGGGGGGAGAACAGATACGCAGTATTTT
TRBV6-5	TRBJ1-2	.	.	CASTPSSGGLRGYTF	TGTGCCAGCACCCCTTCAAGTGGGGGCCTCCGGGGCTACACCTTC
TRBV18	TRBJ1-5	.	.	CASSPQEGSIQHF	TGTGCCAGCTCACCACAGGAGGGTTCAATCCAACATTTT
TRBV4-3	TRBJ2-1	.	.	CASSHRTGMGEQFF	TGCGCCAGCAGCCACCGTACAGGGATGGGTGAGCAGTTCTTC
TRBV5-1	TRBJ2-3	.	TRBD2	CASSLSEGGLTDTQYF	TGCGCCAGCAGCTTGTCCGAGGGAGGGCTCACAGATACGCAGTATTTT
TRBV5-1	TRBJ2-3	.	TRBD1	CASSFGDRAAYTQYF	TGCGCCAGCAGCTTCGGGGACAGGGCGGCATATACGCAGTATTTT
TRBV7-6	TRBJ2-2	.	TRBD2	CASSLGIAGGRTGELFF	TGTGCCAGCAGCTTAGGAATTGCGGGAGGGCGCACCGGGGAGCTGTTTTTT
TRBV6-5	TRBJ1-4	.	TRBD1	CASSPGTGMNEKLFF	TGTGCCAGCAGTCCAGGGACAGGGATGAATGAAAAACTGTTTTTT
TRBV9	TRBJ2-3	.	.	CASSPRGRPFTDTQYF	TGTGCCAGCAGCCCCAGGGGCAGGCCTTTCACAGATACGCAGTATTTT
TRBV5-6	TRBJ2-1	.	.	CASSGPGLAISYNEQFF	TGTGCCAGCAGCGGGCCGGGACTCGCGATCTCCTACAATGAGCAGTTCTTC
TRBV6-1	TRBJ2-7	.	TRBD2	CASSESGRAYEQYF	TGTGCCAGCAGTGAATCCGGGAGGGCCTACGAGCAGTACTTC
TRBV7-6	TRBJ2-5	.	TRBD1	CASSGRGGRGYSETQYF	TGTGCCAGCAGCGGGAGAGGTGGCAGGGGGTACTCTGAGACCCAGTACTTC
TRBV24-1	TRBJ2-6	.	.	CATSEGATLGANVLTF	TGTGCCACCAGTGAAGGAGCCACGCTTGGGGCCAACGTCCTGACTTTC
TRBV30	TRBJ2-2	.	.	CAWSLGPGELFF	TGTGCCTGGAGTTTGGGGCCCGGGGAGCTGTTTTTT
TRBV7-2	TRBJ2-5	once	TRBD2	CASSLGGLAAQETQYF	TGTGCCAGCAGCCTAGGGGGACTAGCGGCCCAAGAGACCCAGTACTTC
TRBV11-2	TRBJ2-7	.	TRBD1	CASSLDRGQGAGEQYF	TGTGCCAGCAGCTTAGATCGGGGGCAGGGGGCAGGTGAGCAGTACTTC
TRBV5-6	TRBJ2-2	.	.	CASSLVSTGELFF	TGTGCCAGCAGCTTGGTTTCTACCGGGGAGCTGTTTTTT
TRBV29-1	TRBJ1-2	.	.	CSVDEAGGGYTF	TGCAGCGTTGACGAGGCCGGGGGTGGCTACACCTTC
TRBV7-2	TRBJ2-7	.	TRBD2	CASSLLAAYEQYF	TGTGCCAGCAGCTTACTAGCGGCCTACGAGCAGTACTTC
TRBV29-1	TRBJ1-3	.	.	CSVVQGAGNTIYF	TGCAGCGTAGTACAGGGTGCTGGAAACACCATATATTTT
TRBV6-2/TRBV6-3	TRBJ2-5	.	.	CASSLYQETQYF	TGTGCCAGCAGTCTGTACCAAGAGACCCAGTACTTC
TRBV2	TRBJ2-6	once	TRBD1	CASSDRAGANVLTF	TGTGCCAGCAGCGACAGGGCTGGGGCCAACGTCCTGACTTTC
TRBV4-3	TRBJ2-2	.	.	CASSQDHSTGELFF	TGCGCCAGCAGCCAAGATCACTCCACCGGGGAGCTGTTTTTT
TRBV7-2	TRBJ2-3	.	.	CASSFLQGSRTDTQYF	TGTGCCAGCAGCTTCCTACAGGGTTCTCGCACAGATACGCAGTATTTT
TRBV5-6	TRBJ2-1	.	.	CASSLAGRSGEQFF	TGTGCCAGCAGTTTGGCAGGTAGAAGCGGTGAGCAGTTCTTC